Following are 22 T cell receptor beta chains from one sample sequenced in a study of radiation and T cells in renal cell carcinoma. Time point: baseline pretreatment blood. The sample's treatment: 15 Gy SBRT to primary tumor, nephrectomy 4 weeks later. The table came from immunoSEQ multiplex PCR; TCRdb's copy has only in-frame clones and leaves some out. The sample contains 20,000 to 25,000 clones, approximately 80% of which appear only once. Sequences were derived from blood, sampled from a patient whose treatment included radiotherapy and nephrectomy. The receptors originated from a man aged 55 to 70 with renal cell carcinoma.

This chain links TRBV28 with TRBJ1-5; D call uncertain. The CDR3 runs 11 residues. Germline V gene data show CDR1 as MDHEN and CDR2 as SYDVKM. The germline V and J ends were trimmed by 3 bases and 5 bases, with 2 bases remaining between them. CDR3 DNA sequence: TGTGCCAGCAGTTTGGATCAGCCCCAGCATTTT. Encoded protein: CASSLDQPQHF.

This rearrangement joins TRBV5-1 to TRBJ2-2, with 10 bases aligning to TRBD2. CDR1 is SGHRS, CDR2 YFSETQ, per germline. This CDR3 contains 15 residues. The V segment lost 0 bases and the J segment 6 bases; nucleotides outside the gene matches: 2. This CDR3 reads CASSLDLAGAGELFF. In nucleotides, the CDR3 is TGCGCCAGCAGCTTGGACCTAGCGGGAGCCGGGGAGCTGTTTTTT.

Comment on this clone: An end of the junction does not agree with germline; a read error may underlie this. The CDR3 sequence is CASSRASGNPGELFF. The CDR3 nucleotides are TGTGCCAGCAGTCGGGCTAGCGGGAACCCCGGGGAGCTGTTTTTT. The J gene is TRBJ2-2, the V gene TRBV27; 9 bases are shared with TRBD2. Germline values: CDR1 MNHEY, CDR2 SMNVEV (reference sequence). The CDR3 is 15 residues long.

This chain connects TRBV30 to TRBJ1-1; maybe TRBD1 (6 bases). CDR1 and CDR2 from the germline V gene are GTSNPN and SVGIG (reference sequence). The CDR3 is made up of 13 amino acids. The V end lost 3 bases, the J end lost 0 bases, and 8 bases lay between the germline ends. The CDR3 bases are TGTGCCTGGAGCAGGGGACTGAACACTGAAGCTTTCTTT. Protein product: CAWSRGLNTEAFF.

The gene calls are TRBV14 and TRBJ1-1; D remains unclear. The ends were cut back, 2 bases at V and 5 bases at J, with 12 bases in the middle. The CDR3 runs to 14 residues. Germline values: CDR1 SGHDN, CDR2 FVKESK. The CDR3 sequence: CASSQYEGLTEAFF. The CDR3 region has the DNA TGTGCCAGCAGCCAATATGAGGGTTTGACTGAAGCTTTCTTT.

The chain has TRBV5-6 and TRBJ1-5, with 12 positions matching TRBD1. This CDR3 has 18 residues. Per germline, CDR1 SGHDT and CDR2 YYEEEE. V lost 0 bases, J lost 6 bases, and 10 bases stayed unmatched. CDR3 region: CASSLAGTGTGGGQPQHF. CDR3 nucleotides: TGTGCCAGCAGCTTGGCAGGGACTGGGACAGGGGGCGGTCAGCCCCAGCATTTT.

DNA of the CDR3: TGTGCCAGCAGCGTGAGGTCTAGCGGTGATTCGTACTACGAGCAGTACTTC. Translating it yields CASSVRSSGDSYYEQYF. This chain uses TRBV9 with TRBJ2-7; 7 nucleotides line up with TRBD2. This CDR3 region has 17 residues. The germline CDR1 and CDR2 sequences are SGDLS and YYNGEE. Trimming removed 2 bases from V and 3 bases from J; junction bases left unmatched: 14.

The chain recombines TRBV5-6 with TRBJ2-2; TRBD2 aligns across 7 bases. V dropped 0 bases and J dropped 6; count of bases not matched to a gene: 8. The V gene's germline CDR1 is SGHDT and CDR2 YYEEEE. The CDR3 runs 16 residues. The CDR3 DNA sequence: TGTGCCAGCAGCTTGGCATTTGCGGGAGTTTCCGGGGAGCTGTTTTTT. This encodes CASSLAFAGVSGELFF.

The chain links TRBV7-8 to TRBJ1-3; D is unclear. The CDR3 extends over 16 amino acids. The germline V gene has CDR1 SGHVS and CDR2 FQNEAQ. V was cut by 1 base and J by 4 bases, with 14 bases left in between. The CDR3 DNA reads as TGTGCCAGCAGCTTAGGGGAGTCAAATTCGGGAAACACCATATATTTT. It specifies CASSLGESNSGNTIYF.

The chain has TRBV5-4 and TRBJ2-7, with 7 positions matching TRBD2. V shed 0 bases and J 2 bases; nucleotides not matched to a gene: 5. Germline CDR1 reads SGHNT; CDR2 reads YYREEE (reference sequence). There are 15 residues in the CDR3. The CDR3 loop reads CASSLAGGRAYEQYF. CDR3 bases: TGTGCCAGCAGCTTGGCAGGCGGGAGAGCCTACGAGCAGTACTTC.

This chain joins TRBV7-9 and TRBJ1-2, with D tentatively TRBD1 (5 bases). Between the trimmed V and J ends, which lost 2 bases and 2 bases, there was a span of 15 bases. The CDR3 covers 16 residues. CDR1 is SEHNR and CDR2 is FQNEAQ in the germline V gene (reference sequence). The CDR3: CASSLRPGQGNYGYTF. As DNA, the CDR3 is TGTGCCAGCAGCTTACGCCCAGGGCAGGGAAACTATGGCTACACCTTC.

This chain joins TRBV7-2 and TRBJ2-1; D may match TRBD1 or TRBD2 (5 bases each). In germline, CDR1 is SGHTA, CDR2 FQGNSA. Trimming removed 5 bases from V and 2 bases from J, with 16 bases in between. CDR3 length equals 16 residues. The CDR3 DNA reads as TGTGCCAGCAGCCAGGGTTCGCTAGCTCCCTACAATGAGCAGTTCTTC. Translated: CASSQGSLAPYNEQFF.

As DNA, the CDR3 is TGTGCCAGCAGCCAAATGCAGACAAATCCCCCCTACGAGCAGTACTTC. Its protein is CASSQMQTNPPYEQYF. V and J are TRBV7-9 and TRBJ2-7; D call uncertain. In germline, CDR1 is SEHNR, CDR2 FQNEAQ (reference sequence). The CDR3 length is 16 residues. V lost 5 bases, J lost 2 bases, and 19 bases lay in between.

Only a few counts were recorded for this clone. The gene calls are TRBV6-5 and TRBJ2-7; 7 bases map to TRBD2. The CDR3 covers 12 residues. Germline V lookup: CDR1 MNHEY, CDR2 SVGAGI. J lost 6 bases, V lost 7 bases, and 6 bases had no gene match. The CDR3 DNA is TGTGCCAGCACCGGGGGGAGGGCCGAGCAGTACTTC. Protein product: CASTGGRAEQYF.

V usage is TRBV30 and J usage is TRBJ2-1; TRBD2 matches 7 bases. CDR3 length equals 13 residues. Trimming cost V 3 bases and J 12 bases; bases outside gene matches: 11. The germline CDR1 and CDR2 sequences are GTSNPN and SVGIG (reference sequence). The DNA of the CDR3 is TGTGCCTGGAGGGTCAGGGAGGGCCCTTGGCAGTTCTTC. This sequence encodes CAWRVREGPWQFF.

In nucleotides, the CDR3 is TGTGCCAGCAGCTCAAACACGGGGGCGACCGGGGAGCTGTTTTTT. Translated: CASSSNTGATGELFF. The V and J genes are TRBV11-3 and TRBJ2-2; the D call may be TRBD1 or TRBD2 (6 bases each). The CDR3 loop spans 15 amino acids. From germline, CDR1 is SGHNT and CDR2 YENEEA. V shed 4 bases and J shed 5 bases, with 14 bases lying between them.

The chain recombines TRBV11-2 with TRBJ2-7; D remains ambiguous. Per the germline V gene, CDR1 is SGHAT and CDR2 is FQNNGV. Trimming pared 2 bases from V and 5 bases from J, leaving 13 bases between. This CDR3 spans 14 amino acids. CDR3 nucleotides: TGTGCCAGCAGCTTAAGGCGGAGTGGGGACGAGCAGTACTTC. This codes for CASSLRRSGDEQYF.

This chain joins TRBV18 and TRBJ2-1; 7 bases align to TRBD2. The CDR3 extends over 17 amino acids. The ends lost 6 bases at V and 2 bases at J; junction bases unmatched: 13. Per germline, CDR1 KGHSH and CDR2 LQKENI. The CDR3 spells CASSQNPGTNAYNEQFF. The CDR3, as DNA: TGTGCCAGCTCTCAAAACCCCGGGACTAACGCCTACAATGAGCAGTTCTTC.

On this clone: At the DNA level, this CDR3 is encoded by other sequences in the same sample as well. The chain is built from TRBV6-5 and TRBJ1-4; 9 nucleotides line up with TRBD1. The CDR3 runs to 15 residues. V shed 2 bases and J 6 bases; nucleotides not matched to a gene: 4. The germline V gene encodes CDR1 MNHEY and CDR2 SVGAGI. The CDR3 here is CASSYGQGWDEKLFF. Written as DNA, the CDR3 is TGTGCCAGCAGTTACGGACAGGGGTGGGATGAAAAACTGTTTTTT.

The chain links TRBV4-3 to TRBJ1-3; 8 nucleotides line up with TRBD1. The CDR3 contains 17 residues. The V and J ends lost 3 bases and 2 bases, in that order; junction bases with no gene match: 9. Germline V lookup: CDR1 LGHNA, CDR2 YSLEER. In nucleotides, the CDR3 is TGCGCCAGCAGCCAGGAATACAGGGGGTTCACTGGAAACACCATATATTTT. Its translation: CASSQEYRGFTGNTIYF.

This rearrangement joins TRBV11-2 to TRBJ1-2; 10 bases match TRBD1. The ends lost 1 base at V and 4 bases at J; junction bases unmatched: 3. The CDR3 consists of 15 residues. In germline, CDR1 is SGHAT, CDR2 FQNNGV. The DNA of the CDR3 is TGTGCCAGCAGCTTAGGGGGACAGGGGATCTATGGCTACACCTTC. Translated, it gives CASSLGGQGIYGYTF. The complete variable domain, with remaining parts taken from reference TRBV11-2 and TRBJ1-2, reads EAGVAQSPRYKIIEKRQSVAFWCNPISGHATLYWYQQILGQGPKLLIQFQNNGVVDDSQLPKDRFSAERLKGVDSTLKIQPAKLEDSAVYLCASSLGGQGIYGYTFGSGTRLTVV.

This chain uses TRBV5-1 with TRBJ2-7; 8 nucleotides line up with TRBD2. V dropped 7 bases and J dropped 6; count of bases not matched to a gene: 6. The CDR3 length is 12 residues. CDR1 and CDR2 (germline): SGHRS, YFSETQ. The CDR3 protein is CASCREGGEQYF. CDR3 sequence (DNA): TGCGCCAGCTGCCGGGAGGGCGGCGAGCAGTACTTC.